This TCR beta chain was recorded in a study of T cell changes during pregnancy in multiple sclerosis. Measured with immunoSEQ multiplex PCR; TCRdb has only the in-frame clones, and not every one. The sample contains about 46,000 clones, 90% to 95% of which appear only once. This receptor was obtained from a female donor with multiple sclerosis, enrolled in a pregnancy study. Sequencing was performed on CD8+ T cells from peripheral blood mononuclear cells, taken in the first trimester of pregnancy.

The CDR3 sequence: CASSSSGNTEAFF. CDR3 bases: TGTGCCAGTAGTTCCTCAGGGAACACTGAAGCTTTCTTT. The chain links TRBV19 to TRBJ1-1; no firm D call. Between the trimmed V and J ends, which lost 5 bases and 1 base, there was a span of 8 bases. The V gene's germline CDR1 is LNHDA and CDR2 SQIVND (reference sequence). CDR3 length equals 13 residues.